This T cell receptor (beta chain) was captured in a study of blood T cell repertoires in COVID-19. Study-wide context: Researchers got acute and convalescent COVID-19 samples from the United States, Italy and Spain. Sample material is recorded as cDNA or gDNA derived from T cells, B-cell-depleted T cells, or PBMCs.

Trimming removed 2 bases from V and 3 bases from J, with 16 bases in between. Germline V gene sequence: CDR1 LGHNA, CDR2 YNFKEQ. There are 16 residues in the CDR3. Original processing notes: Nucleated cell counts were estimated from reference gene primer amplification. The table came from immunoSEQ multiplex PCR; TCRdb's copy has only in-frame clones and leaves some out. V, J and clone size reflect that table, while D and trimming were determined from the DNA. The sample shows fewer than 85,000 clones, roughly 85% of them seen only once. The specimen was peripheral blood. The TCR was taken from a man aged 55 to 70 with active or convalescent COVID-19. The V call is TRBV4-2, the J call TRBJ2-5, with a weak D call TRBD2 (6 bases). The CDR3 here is CASSQSLASAEETQYF. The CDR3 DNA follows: TGTGCCAGCAGCCAAAGCCTAGCGAGTGCCGAAGAGACCCAGTACTTC.